This is a list of T cell receptor beta chains from one sample in a study of CXCR3-negative and CXCR3-positive naive CD8 T cells. No DNA is given; TCRdb re-called the 5' RACE reads and lists each CDR3 protein once. The sample table sets out about 57,000 distinct CDR3 sequences. The source material was naive CXCR3+ CD8+ T cells from blood. Receptors were obtained from a human donor in good health. Some clones in this sample may be carry-over from other donors' samples. The CDR3 runs from the conserved cysteine through the conserved F or W.

v_call	j_call	cdr3_aa
TRBV5-1	TRBJ1-5	CASSLEGQYNQPQHF
TRBV4-3	TRBJ2-7	CASSQDFVTAYSYEQYF
TRBV4-2	TRBJ1-2	CASSQVDATDINYGYTF
TRBV12-3/TRBV12-4	TRBJ1-2	CATLTGRANGYTF
TRBV5-1	TRBJ2-7	CASSSPDRGSYEQYF
TRBV29-1	TRBJ1-1	CSVEDGLNTEAFF
TRBV28	TRBJ2-7	CASRDGYEQYF
TRBV5-6	TRBJ2-1	CASSLVRREDNEQFF
TRBV6-5	TRBJ2-5	CASSPNIPRGRGETQYF
TRBV28	TRBJ1-1	CASKKGPRTDHTEAFF
TRBV5-5	TRBJ2-1	CASSLIDEQFF
TRBV7-6	TRBJ2-7	CASSLGTGTGISEQYF
TRBV7-6	TRBJ2-5	CASSLALWGTGEVETQYF
TRBV29-1	TRBJ2-5	CSVDGAQETQYF
TRBV20-1	TRBJ2-7	CSVWNSRNEQYF
TRBV5-1	TRBJ1-1	CASSELGDRGNTEAFF
TRBV20-1	TRBJ2-7	CSATLTWTGSYEQYF
TRBV29-1	TRBJ1-2	CSVPRGAHGYTF
TRBV14	TRBJ1-1	CASSPMDRGTEAFF
TRBV14	TRBJ2-7	CASSQEGLAKYYYEQYF
TRBV29-1	TRBJ2-7	CSVMFVGTVGSYEQYF
TRBV25-1	TRBJ1-1	CASSEGMWTEAFF
TRBV29-1	TRBJ1-1	CSYARGTEAFF
TRBV28	TRBJ2-3	CASSHTDTQYF
TRBV27	TRBJ1-5	CASSLVGDQPQHF
TRBV19	TRBJ2-2	CASSIGGGELFF